Listed below are T cell receptor beta chains from one sample, sequenced in a study of T cells in Graves' hyperthyroidism and ophthalmopathy. From the multiplex PCR reads, TCRdb called clonotypes with MiXCR, one entry per CDR3 protein. Of approximately 320,000 distinct CDR3 sequences in the sample, about 15% were seen once. Input material: blood. These receptors all come from a man aged 25-45 years with Graves' hyperthyroidism. Each CDR3 is given with its conserved first and last residue. D genes are given only for firm matches. Not every row has a clone size; where given, it reads once, few, many or a size class.

V gene	J gene	D gene	clone size	CDR3 DNA	CDR3 protein
TRBV6-1	TRBJ1-1	-	many	TGTGCCAGCAGTCAAGCCTACACTGAAGCTTTCTTT	CASSQAYTEAFF
TRBV6-4	TRBJ1-2	-	many	TGTGCCAGCCCGCCCCTGTCCTATGGCTACACCTTC	CASPPLSYGYTF
TRBV7-3	TRBJ2-3	-	-	TGTGCCAGCAGCTTATTGGCCCGAGATACGCAGTATTTT	CASSLLARDTQYF
TRBV28	TRBJ1-1	-	few	TGTGCCAGCTCACCGGGTGGAACAGGGTCCACTGAAGCTTTCTTT	CASSPGGTGSTEAFF
TRBV13	TRBJ2-1	-	-	TGTGCCAGCAGCTTAGACGGGAGTGGCTCCTACAATGAGCAGTTCTTC	CASSLDGSGSYNEQFF
TRBV7-8	TRBJ1-4	-	few	TGTGCCAGCAGCTTTAGGGAGCCTGCAACTAATGAAAAACTGTTTTTT	CASSFREPATNEKLFF
TRBV6-5	TRBJ1-6	-	-	TGTGCCGGCAGTTACGGAAATTCACCCCTCCACTTT	CAGSYGNSPLHF
TRBV28	TRBJ2-1	TRBD2	many	TGTGCCAGCAGTTCCGGGGGGGGTGAGCAGTTCTTC	CASSSGGGEQFF
TRBV18	TRBJ1-1	-	-	TGTGCCAGCTCACCCTACGACAGGCCCAACACTGAAGCTTTCTTT	CASSPYDRPNTEAFF
TRBV30	TRBJ2-2	-	few	TGTGCCTGGAGGGGCCCGGGTACCGGGGAGCTGTTTTTT	CAWRGPGTGELFF
TRBV20-1	TRBJ2-5	TRBD1	many	TGCAGTGCCGATGACAGGGCGATAGAGACCCAGTACTTC	CSADDRAIETQYF
TRBV6-1	TRBJ1-2	-	-	TGTGCCAGCAGTGACGGGTACTATGGCTACACCTTC	CASSDGYYGYTF
TRBV20-1	TRBJ2-7	-	many	TGCAGTGCTAGTTTCGGGGTATCCTACGAGCAGTACTTC	CSASFGVSYEQYF
TRBV30	TRBJ2-2	TRBD2	many	TGTGCCCGGAGCAACATAGCGACTAGCGGGGTCACCGGGGAGCTGTTTTTT	CARSNIATSGVTGELFF
TRBV7-9	TRBJ1-2	-	-	TGTGCCAGCAGCTTAACCCCTTGGGGCGGGCCCGGCTACACCTTC	CASSLTPWGGPGYTF
TRBV5-1	TRBJ2-3	TRBD2	many	TGCGCCAGCAGCTTTGGGACGGGAGGAGATACGCAGTATTTT	CASSFGTGGDTQYF
TRBV24-1	TRBJ2-7	TRBD1	-	TGTGCCACCAGTGATCCCGGGACAGGGGCCAACGAGCAGTACTTC	CATSDPGTGANEQYF
TRBV6-2/TRBV6-3	TRBJ2-5	-	many	TGTGCCAGCACCAACAGCTGGACGGGAGAGACCCAGTACTTC	CASTNSWTGETQYF
TRBV28	TRBJ1-1	-	many	TGTGCCAGCCTTAGACAGGACCTCAACACTGAAGCTTTCTTT	CASLRQDLNTEAFF
TRBV18	TRBJ1-1	-	-	TGTGCCAGCTCACCATTGGAGGGTTTTGAAGCTTTCTTT	CASSPLEGFEAFF
TRBV7-9	TRBJ2-1	TRBD2	many	TGTGCCAGCAGCCGGACTAGTGGCTATGAGCAGTTCTTC	CASSRTSGYEQFF
TRBV30	TRBJ1-2	TRBD1	many	TGTGCCTGGACGGAAGACAGGGGTGGCGGCTACACCTTC	CAWTEDRGGGYTF
TRBV30	TRBJ2-5	-	few	TGTGCCTGGAGTGTACCTCTAGAGACCCAGTACTTC	CAWSVPLETQYF
TRBV27	TRBJ1-6	TRBD1	few	TGTGCCAGCAGTTTATTGCCCCGGGACAGGGGGGTTTCACCCCTCCACTTT	CASSLLPRDRGVSPLHF
TRBV30	TRBJ2-1	-	many	TGTGCCTGGAGTACGGACACGAACAATGAGCAGTTCTTC	CAWSTDTNNEQFF
TRBV6-2/TRBV6-3	TRBJ2-2	-	-	TGTGCCAGCACCACCCTAGCGCGTACCGGGGAGCTGTTTTTT	CASTTLARTGELFF
TRBV20-1	TRBJ2-3	TRBD2	many	TGCAGTGCTCCGAGTGGGCTAGCGGGTAGCACAGATACGCAGTATTTT	CSAPSGLAGSTDTQYF
TRBV11-2	TRBJ1-3	-	many	TGTGCCAGCAGCTCCAGACCCCAGACAGTCTCTGGAAACACCATATATTTT	CASSSRPQTVSGNTIYF
TRBV29-1	TRBJ2-3	-	-	TGCAGCGTTGATGCGGGGATGGATAATACGCAGTATTTT	CSVDAGMDNTQYF
TRBV7-6	TRBJ2-3	TRBD2	many	TGTGCCAGCAGCTTGTATCAGCGGGATTCAGATACGCAGTATTTT	CASSLYQRDSDTQYF
TRBV3-1	TRBJ2-5	-	many	TGTGCCAGCAGCCAAGATCGGTCCGGCAGGGATGAGACCCAGTACTTC	CASSQDRSGRDETQYF
TRBV11-2	TRBJ2-3	-	many	TGTGCCAGCAGCTTCGGTAGGGTTGGAGATACGCAGTATTTT	CASSFGRVGDTQYF
TRBV18	TRBJ2-3	TRBD2	many	TGTGCCAGCTCACCACTAGCGGGAGCAGATACGCAGTATTTT	CASSPLAGADTQYF
TRBV20-1	TRBJ2-7	-	-	TGCAGTGCTACCCACAATCAAGGGGAGCAGTACTTC	CSATHNQGEQYF
TRBV3-1	TRBJ1-2	-	few	TGTGCCAGCAGCCAAGATCGTGGGAATGGCTACACCTTC	CASSQDRGNGYTF
TRBV7-8	TRBJ2-2	-	-	TGTGCCAGCAGCTTAGCGGATGGGGTGAGGAGTTACACCGGGGAGCTGTTTTTT	CASSLADGVRSYTGELFF
TRBV28	TRBJ2-3	-	-	TGTGCCAGCAGAGACCCAGATACGCAGTATTTT	CASRDPDTQYF
TRBV24-1	TRBJ2-1	-	many	TGTGCCACCAGTGATTTGCCCAGGGAACGGAATGAGCAGTTCTTC	CATSDLPRERNEQFF
TRBV2	TRBJ2-7	-	many	TGTGCCAGCAGTGAATTAGGGCCCCTAGTGAACTACGAGCAGTACTTC	CASSELGPLVNYEQYF
TRBV20-1	TRBJ2-1	-	-	TGTAGTGCACCCCGGGCCATGGCGCCCTACAATGAGCAGTTCTTC	CSAPRAMAPYNEQFF
TRBV20-1	TRBJ2-3	-	many	TGCAGTGCTAGAGTAGGAGGGAGCACAGATACGCAGTATTTT	CSARVGGSTDTQYF
TRBV5-1	TRBJ1-2	-	many	TGCGCCAGCAGCTTCGGACAGACGGGGTATGGCTACACCTTC	CASSFGQTGYGYTF
TRBV12-3/TRBV12-4	TRBJ2-1	-	few	TGTGCCAGCACTGGGGGGCCCTACAATGAGCAGTTCTTC	CASTGGPYNEQFF
TRBV7-8	TRBJ2-5	TRBD1	-	TGTGCCAGCAGCATCTATGGGACAGGGAGGGAGACCCAGTACTTC	CASSIYGTGRETQYF
TRBV28	TRBJ2-5	TRBD2	many	TGTGCCAGCAGTTTAAGACTAGCGGCAGAGACCCAGTACTTC	CASSLRLAAETQYF
TRBV20-1	TRBJ1-1	-	many	TGCAGTGGAAGGTTCGGCACTGAAGCTTTCTTT	CSGRFGTEAFF
TRBV29-1	TRBJ2-5	TRBD2	-	TGCAGCGTTGGGTTGGGCGGGGGGGGGGAGACCCAGTACTTC	CSVGLGGGGETQYF
TRBV28	TRBJ1-3	-	-	TGTGCCAGCAGTACCCGAGGGAGGACTTTTACAGGAAACACCATATATTTT	CASSTRGRTFTGNTIYF